Sequencing of this T cell receptor (beta chain) was carried out in a study of blood T cells in healthy people across ages. Study in general: Template switching picked up about one barcoded beta molecule for each two T cells.

The use of a sample-barcoded 5' primer and a J-beta primer mix characterized a second PCR of about 7 to 12 cycles. A template-switch adaptor with 12 random nucleotides tagged each cDNA molecule. Per sample, CDR3-containing paired-end reads numbered at least 2.5 million. TCRdb processed the 5' RACE reads anew with MiXCR; each CDR3 protein has one entry. This sample has over 1.5 million distinct CDR3 sequences; approximately 50% occur once, and the top ten carry 2.1%. Overall study findings and caveats: CMV status of donors was not determined, possibly confounding expanded clonotype changes.

With regard to this clonotype: Its target is not known.

This CDR3 contains 14 residues. V was shortened by 2 bases and J by 4 bases, with 12 bases between the two germline ends. CDR1 is MNHEY, CDR2 SVGAGI, per germline. The sequence came from a woman between 40 and 55 years old in good health. The genes are TRBV6-5 and TRBJ2-7; D gene ambiguous. The sequenced sample consisted of blood. CDR3 residues: CASSYDGLTYEQYF. In DNA, the CDR3 is TGTGCCAGCAGTTACGACGGATTAACGTACGAGCAGTACTTC.